This TCR beta chain was captured in a study of cytomegalovirus exposure and HLA in healthy donors. The CDR3 spans 14 residues. Germline CDR1 is SGHNT and CDR2 is YENEEA. V shed 6 bases and J 3 bases; nucleotides not matched to a gene: 5. Primers: 60 Vbeta forward and 13 Jbeta reverse. Here immunoSEQ multiplex PCR was the method, and the copy in TCRdb shows in-frame clones only, minus some. The sample includes 180,000 or so clones, around 80% of them seen just once. This receptor was taken from a man aged 18-30 years in good health and CMV-seronegative. The chain employs TRBV11-3 and TRBJ2-7, with TRBD2 identical over 10 bases. The sequenced sample was PBMCs. CDR3 sequence reads: CASSWTSGVYEQYF. In DNA, the CDR3 is TGTGCCAGCAGTTGGACTAGCGGAGTCTACGAGCAGTACTTC.